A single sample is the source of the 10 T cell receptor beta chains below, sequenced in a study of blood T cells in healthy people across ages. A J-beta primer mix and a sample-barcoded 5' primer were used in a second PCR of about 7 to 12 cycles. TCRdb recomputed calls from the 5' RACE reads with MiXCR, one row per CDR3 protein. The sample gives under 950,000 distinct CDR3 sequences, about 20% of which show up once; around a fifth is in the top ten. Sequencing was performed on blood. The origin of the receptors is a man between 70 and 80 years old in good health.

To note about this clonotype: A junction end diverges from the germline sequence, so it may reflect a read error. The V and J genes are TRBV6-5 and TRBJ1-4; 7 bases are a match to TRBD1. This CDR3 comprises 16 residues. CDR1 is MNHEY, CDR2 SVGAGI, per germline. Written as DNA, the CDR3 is TGTGCCAGCAGTAACAGGGGCGTAGGGACTAATGAAAAGCTGTTTTTT. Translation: CASSNRGVGTNEKLFF.

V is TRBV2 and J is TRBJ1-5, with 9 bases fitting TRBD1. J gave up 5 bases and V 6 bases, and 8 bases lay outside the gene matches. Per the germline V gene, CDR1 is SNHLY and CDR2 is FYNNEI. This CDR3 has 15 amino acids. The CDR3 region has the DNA TGTGCCAGCAGAGGCCGGGACAGGGTCGATCAGCCCCAGCATTTT. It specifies CASRGRDRVDQPQHF.

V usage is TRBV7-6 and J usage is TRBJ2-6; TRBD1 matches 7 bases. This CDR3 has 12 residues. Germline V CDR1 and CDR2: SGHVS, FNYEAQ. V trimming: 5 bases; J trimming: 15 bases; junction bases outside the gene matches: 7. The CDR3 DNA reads TGTGCCAGCAGCGCGACAGGGTTTGGCCTGACTTTC. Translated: CASSATGFGLTF.

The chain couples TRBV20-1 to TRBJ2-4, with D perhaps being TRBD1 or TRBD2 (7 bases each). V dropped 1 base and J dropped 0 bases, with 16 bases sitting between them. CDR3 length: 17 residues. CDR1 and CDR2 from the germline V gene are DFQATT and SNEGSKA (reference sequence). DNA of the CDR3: TGCAGTGCTAGAGGCCCAGGGGGAGGGGTAGCCAAAAACATTCAGTACTTC. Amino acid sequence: CSARGPGGGVAKNIQYF.

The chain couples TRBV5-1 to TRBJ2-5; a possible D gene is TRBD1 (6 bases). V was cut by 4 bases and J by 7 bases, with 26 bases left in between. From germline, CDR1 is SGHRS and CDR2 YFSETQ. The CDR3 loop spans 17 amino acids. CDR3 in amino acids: CASSQLALGRGLGTQYF. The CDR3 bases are TGCGCCAGCAGCCAATTAGCCCTGGGCAGGGGTTTGGGGACCCAGTACTTC. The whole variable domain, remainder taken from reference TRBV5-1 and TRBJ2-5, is KAGVTQTPRYLIKTRGQQVTLSCSPISGHRSVSWYQQTPGQGLQFLFEYFSETQRNKGNFPGRFSGRQFSNSRSEMNVSTLELGDSALYLCASSQLALGRGLGTQYFGPGTRLLVL.

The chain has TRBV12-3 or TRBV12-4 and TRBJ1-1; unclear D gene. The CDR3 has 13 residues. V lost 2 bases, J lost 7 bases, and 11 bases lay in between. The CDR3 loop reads CASSLKGGIEAFF. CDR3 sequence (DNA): TGTGCCAGCAGTTTAAAGGGAGGGATTGAAGCTTTCTTT.

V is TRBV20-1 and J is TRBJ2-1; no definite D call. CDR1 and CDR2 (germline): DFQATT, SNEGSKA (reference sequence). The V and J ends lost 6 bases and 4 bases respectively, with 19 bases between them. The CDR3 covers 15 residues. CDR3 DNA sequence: TGCAGTGCCCCTTCGGAAGCCGTTAGGTACAATGAGCAGTTCTTC. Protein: CSAPSEAVRYNEQFF.

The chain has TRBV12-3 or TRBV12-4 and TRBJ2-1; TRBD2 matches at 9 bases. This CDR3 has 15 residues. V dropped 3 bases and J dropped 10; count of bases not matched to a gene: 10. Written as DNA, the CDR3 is TGTGCCAGCAGTTTGGGGACTAGCTTTACAACCGAGCAGTTCTTC. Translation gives CASSLGTSFTTEQFF.

The CDR3 reads CASSTSGRGTQYF. DNA of the CDR3: TGTGCCAGCAGTACCTCAGGGCGAGGTACGCAGTATTTT. V usage is TRBV7-2 and J usage is TRBJ2-3, with D possibly TRBD1 on 5 matching bases. Trimming took off 6 bases at V and 8 bases at J, with 15 bases between the two ends. CDR1 and CDR2 from the germline V gene are SGHTA and FQGNSA. This CDR3 has 13 residues. The whole variable domain, remainder taken from reference TRBV7-2 and TRBJ2-3, is GAGVSQSPSNKVTEKGKDVELRCDPISGHTALYWYRQSLGQGLEFLIYFQGNSAPDKSGLPSDRFSAERTGGSVSTLTIQRTQQEDSAVYLCASSTSGRGTQYFGPGTRLTVL.

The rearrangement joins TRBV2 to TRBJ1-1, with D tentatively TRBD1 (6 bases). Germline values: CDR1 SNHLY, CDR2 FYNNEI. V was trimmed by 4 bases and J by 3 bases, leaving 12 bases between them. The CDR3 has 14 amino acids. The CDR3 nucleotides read TGTGCCAGCAGTGTTCTGGGGGGCGACACTGAAGCTTTCTTT. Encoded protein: CASSVLGGDTEAFF.